Listed below are T cell receptor beta chains from one sample, sequenced in a study of vaccination and CD4 T cells after COVID-19. TCRdb ran MiXCR on the PCR reads and lists one entry per CDR3 protein. The sample contains roughly 20,000 distinct CDR3 sequences, 35% to 40% of which appear only once. These receptors have no identified antigens. Sequenced material: CD4+ T cells from blood, cultured in vitro, taken before SARS-CoV-2 vaccination. Source of these receptors: a human donor who had recovered from COVID-19. Both conserved end residues are part of each CDR3. Each record gives: J gene, V gene, CDR3 protein.

j_gene: TRBJ1-5
v_gene: TRBV29-1
CDR3aa: CSVAEGSGNQPQHF

j_gene: TRBJ2-1
v_gene: TRBV7-3
CDR3aa: CASSLDRGYHNEQFF

j_gene: TRBJ1-5
v_gene: TRBV27
CDR3aa: CASSPTTGTGLSNQPQHF

j_gene: TRBJ2-7
v_gene: TRBV6-1
CDR3aa: CASSRGTLTYEQYF

j_gene: TRBJ2-5
v_gene: TRBV6-7
CDR3aa: CASSEEETQYF

j_gene: TRBJ2-2
v_gene: TRBV20-1
CDR3aa: CSARNTGTTNTGELFF

j_gene: TRBJ1-1
v_gene: TRBV11-3
CDR3aa: CASSLQGEAFF

j_gene: TRBJ1-1
v_gene: TRBV12-3/TRBV12-4
CDR3aa: CASTVGAANTEAFF

j_gene: TRBJ1-1
v_gene: TRBV28
CDR3aa: CASTTPPRRQNTEAFF

j_gene: TRBJ2-5
v_gene: TRBV20-1
CDR3aa: CSARIGGGGTQYF

j_gene: TRBJ1-3
v_gene: TRBV4-2
CDR3aa: CASSQGAAIRSGNTIYF

j_gene: TRBJ1-4
v_gene: TRBV4-1
CDR3aa: CASSRSQGAREKLFF

j_gene: TRBJ2-5
v_gene: TRBV7-6
CDR3aa: CASSLVLAGAQETQYF

j_gene: TRBJ1-2
v_gene: TRBV28
CDR3aa: CASSSPGQGRGYTF

j_gene: TRBJ2-5
v_gene: TRBV4-3
CDR3aa: CASSQDRGSETQYF

j_gene: TRBJ1-2
v_gene: TRBV5-1
CDR3aa: CASSLTGQGTVGYTF